The present T cell receptor beta chain was sequenced within a study of CD8+ T cells in alopecia areata. Study-level information: Treated patients were dosed with oral tofacitinib, taking 5 to 10 mg twice daily.

In the case of this clone: What it recognizes is unknown.

Regarding the study as a whole: Scalp samples also yield sequences of resident alphabeta T cells from normal skin.

RNA extraction and reverse transcription yielded cDNA as sequencing template. The data were produced by immunoSEQ multiplex PCR, yet TCRdb's version contains in-frame clones alone and is incomplete. The data show roughly 150,000 clones, approximately 87% seen once. The material sequenced was CD8+ T cells sorted from blood, taken at week 0. The sequence was collected from a human donor with alopecia areata.

CDR3 in amino acids: CASISGGTQYF. CDR3 coding DNA: TGTGCCAGCATCTCCGGGGGGACCCAGTACTTC. The chain recombines TRBV25-1 with TRBJ2-5; D possibly corresponds to TRBD2 (6 bases). Trimming pared 7 bases from V and 7 bases from J, leaving 10 bases between. Germline V gene lookup returns CDR1 MGHDK and CDR2 SYGVNS. The CDR3 consists of 11 residues.